This record concerns one T cell receptor beta chain sequence. Here immunoSEQ multiplex PCR was the method, and the copy in TCRdb shows in-frame clones only, minus some. In the table there are 200,000 to 250,000 clones, over 75% of which are singletons. This record belongs to a study of blood T cell repertoires in COVID-19. V lost 5 bases to trimming and J lost 8 bases; unmatched junction nucleotides: 11. Germline loops: CDR1 LNHDA, CDR2 SQIVND (reference sequence). This CDR3 contains 15 residues. Specimen: PBMCs or T cells enriched from blood (not recorded which). The receptor comes from a man in his thirties or forties in a cohort exposed to, infected with or recovered from COVID-19 (not recorded which). This rearrangement joins TRBV19 to TRBJ2-2; 7 nucleotides line up with TRBD2. This CDR3 is CASSPGGGNTGELFF. CDR3 bases: TGTGCCAGTAGTCCCGGGGGAGGGAATACAGGGGAGCTGTTTTTT.